Shown below are 7 T cell receptor beta chains from a single sample sequenced in a study of blood T cells in healthy people across ages. Sample-barcoded 5' priming and a J-beta primer mix drove a second PCR of 7 to 11 cycles. TCRdb reprocessed the 5' RACE reads with MiXCR, giving one entry per CDR3 protein. In the table there are about 1.6 million distinct CDR3 sequences, roughly 32% of which are singletons. The sequenced sample was blood. These receptors all come from a woman aged 25 to 39 in good health.

The chain has TRBV20-1 and TRBJ2-3; D is possibly TRBD1 or TRBD2 (6 bases each). Germline-derived CDR1 and CDR2 are DFQATT and SNEGSKA (reference sequence). Trimming took off 1 base at V and 0 bases at J, with 11 bases between the two ends. The CDR3 covers 15 residues. The CDR3 DNA is TGCAGTGCTAGAGTACGGGGGCACAGCACAGATACGCAGTATTTT. It is translated as CSARVRGHSTDTQYF.

V gene TRBV20-1 combines with J gene TRBJ2-4; D possibly corresponds to TRBD2 (7 bases). The CDR3 is made up of 14 amino acids. V gave up 3 bases and J gave up 3 bases, with 12 bases separating them. CDR1 DFQATT and CDR2 SNEGSKA come from the germline V gene (reference sequence). The CDR3 loop reads CSARGGGGKNIQYF. DNA of the CDR3: TGCAGTGCTAGGGGAGGGGGTGGCAAAAACATTCAGTACTTC.

This sequence joins TRBV6-1 and TRBJ1-4; 7 bases match TRBD1. The junction had 6 bases not matched to a gene; V was cut back by 2 bases and J by 6 bases. The CDR3 extends over 15 amino acids. Germline V gene data show CDR1 as MNHNS and CDR2 as SASEGT. DNA for the CDR3: TGTGCCAGCAGTGAATGGAGGGGGACAGATGAAAAACTGTTTTTT. Protein product: CASSEWRGTDEKLFF.

The genes are TRBV29-1 and TRBJ1-1; no reliable D call. CDR1 and CDR2 from the germline V gene are SQVTM and ANQGSEA. This CDR3 has 13 residues. The ends were cut back, 0 bases at V and 4 bases at J, with 9 bases in the middle. The CDR3 DNA is TGCAGCGTTGAAGATTCGGCAGGCACTGAAGCTTTCTTT. Translating it yields CSVEDSAGTEAFF. The whole variable domain, remainder taken from reference TRBV29-1 and TRBJ1-1, is SAVISQKPSRDICQRGTSLTIQCQVDSQVTMMFWYRQQPGQSLTLIATANQGSEATYESGFVIDKFPISRPNLTFSTLTVSNMSPEDSSIYLCSVEDSAGTEAFFGQGTRLTVV.

The chain has TRBV20-1 and TRBJ1-1; maybe TRBD1 (6 bases). The V gene's germline CDR1 is DFQATT and CDR2 SNEGSKA (reference sequence). V was trimmed by 2 bases and J by 0 bases, leaving 10 bases between them. The CDR3 is made up of 14 amino acids. CDR3 bases: TGCAGTGCTAGAACAGACAGGCTGAACACTGAAGCTTTCTTT. Protein sequence: CSARTDRLNTEAFF.

This clonotype was observed many times. The rearrangement links TRBV20-1 to TRBJ2-5; D is undetermined. This CDR3 has 12 residues. Trimming stripped 6 bases from V and 1 base from J, with 9 bases between. Germline V lookup: CDR1 DFQATT, CDR2 SNEGSKA (reference sequence). CDR3 sequence reads: CSAPLVQETQYF. The CDR3 DNA reads TGCAGTGCCCCCCTCGTCCAAGAGACCCAGTACTTC.

There are a few counts of this clonotype. The V gene is TRBV2, the J gene TRBJ1-2, with unresolved D. In germline, CDR1 is SNHLY, CDR2 FYNNEI. This CDR3 comprises 12 residues. Trimming shortened V by 5 bases and J by 4 bases, and 8 bases separated the two germline ends. The CDR3 DNA sequence: TGTGCCAGCAGTCTCCAGATCTATGGCTACACCTTC. Protein product: CASSLQIYGYTF.